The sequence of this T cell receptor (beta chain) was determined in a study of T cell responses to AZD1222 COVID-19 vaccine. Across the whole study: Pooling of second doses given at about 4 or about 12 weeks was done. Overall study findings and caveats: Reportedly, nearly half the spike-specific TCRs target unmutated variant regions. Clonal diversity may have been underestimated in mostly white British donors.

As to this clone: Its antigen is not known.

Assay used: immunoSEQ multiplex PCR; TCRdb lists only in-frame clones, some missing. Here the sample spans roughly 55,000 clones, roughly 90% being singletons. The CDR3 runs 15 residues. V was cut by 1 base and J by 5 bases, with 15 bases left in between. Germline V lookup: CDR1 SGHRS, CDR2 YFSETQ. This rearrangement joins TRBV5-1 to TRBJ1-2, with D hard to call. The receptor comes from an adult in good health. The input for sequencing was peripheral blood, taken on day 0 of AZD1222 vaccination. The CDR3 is CASSLLGFWEYGYTF. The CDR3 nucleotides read TGCGCCAGCAGCTTGTTGGGGTTTTGGGAGTATGGCTACACCTTC.